This entry lists 27 T cell receptor beta chains sequenced from one sample in a study of blood T cell repertoires in COVID-19. Measured with immunoSEQ multiplex PCR; TCRdb has only the in-frame clones, and not every one. The data contain approximately 350,000 clones, roughly 90% of them seen just once; the ten biggest clones take up more than 1%. The sequenced material came from peripheral blood. Source of these receptors: a man aged 40-55 years with acute or convalescent COVID-19.

This CDR3 is CASSRGRTGELFF. The DNA of the CDR3 is TGTGCCAGCAGCCGGGGGAGGACCGGGGAGCTGTTTTTT. The V and J genes are TRBV27 and TRBJ2-2; TRBD2 might be the D (6 bases). The CDR3 covers 13 residues. The V gene lost 6 bases and the J gene lost 5 bases, with 10 bases spanning the gap. CDR1 and CDR2 from the germline V gene are MNHEY and SMNVEV (reference sequence).

The chain recombines TRBV7-3 with TRBJ2-2; the match to TRBD1 covers 8 bases. The germline V gene encodes CDR1 SGHTA and CDR2 FQGTGA. The V gene end was trimmed by 4 bases and the J gene end by 2 bases; junction bases not matched to a gene: 9. The CDR3 runs to 17 residues. The CDR3 region is CASSYPTDRENTGELFF. Written as DNA, the CDR3 is TGTGCCAGCAGCTATCCCACGGACAGGGAAAACACCGGGGAGCTGTTTTTT. Using reference TRBV7-3 and TRBJ2-2 for the parts outside the CDR3, the full variable domain is GAGVSQTPSNKVTEKGKYVELRCDPISGHTALYWYRQSLGQGPEFLIYFQGTGAADDSGLPNDRFFAVRPEGSVSTLKIQRTERGDSAVYLCASSYPTDRENTGELFFGEGSRLTVL.

The rearrangement links TRBV28 to TRBJ1-6, with D perhaps TRBD1 (5 bases). CDR1 is MDHEN and CDR2 is SYDVKM in the germline V gene. The CDR3 spans 19 residues. The germline V and J ends were trimmed by 5 bases and 6 bases, with 26 bases remaining between them. The CDR3 DNA reads as TGTGCCAGCAGTCCTCACCTGACAGTTTCACTGGTGGTTAATTCACCCCTCCACTTT. As protein: CASSPHLTVSLVVNSPLHF.

The rearrangement uses TRBV6-2 or TRBV6-3 and TRBJ1-3; D gene ambiguous. V lost 1 base, J lost 4 bases, and 11 bases lay in between. This CDR3 is built from 15 residues. Germline V CDR1 and CDR2: MNHEY, SVGEGT. CDR3 nucleotides: TGTGCCAGCAGTTACTTCGGAGAAGGAGGAAACACCATATATTTT. Translating gives CASSYFGEGGNTIYF.

CDR3 coding DNA: TGTGCCAGTAGTATAGCGGGACAGGGGGTAGGGGAGTTCTTC. It translates to CASSIAGQGVGEFF. The gene calls are TRBV19 and TRBJ2-1; 11 positions agree with TRBD1. The CDR3 is 14 amino acids. Losses at the gene ends were 1 base for V and 14 bases for J; bases not matched to a gene: 7. CDR1 is LNHDA, CDR2 SQIVND, per germline (reference sequence).

The chain joins TRBV5-4 to TRBJ2-2; 8 nucleotides align to TRBD2. With V trimmed by 6 bases and J by 4 bases, 14 bases remained unmatched. Germline loops: CDR1 SGHNT, CDR2 YYREEE (reference sequence). CDR3 size: 17 residues. The CDR3 DNA sequence: TGTGCCAGCACTCCCCCCGGGGGGGGCGAGGCCACCGGGGAGCTGTTTTTT. This codes for CASTPPGGGEATGELFF.

The chain employs TRBV5-1 and TRBJ1-1, with 8 bases matching TRBD1. Germline CDR1 is SGHRS and CDR2 is YFSETQ. After removal of 4 bases from V and 1 base from J, the junction contained 6 bases not matched to a gene. The CDR3 is made up of 15 amino acids. The CDR3 sequence: CASSRSGGRNTEAFF. DNA for the CDR3: TGCGCCAGCAGCCGGTCAGGGGGCCGGAACACTGAAGCTTTCTTT. The whole variable domain, filled in from reference TRBV5-1 and TRBJ1-1, reads KAGVTQTPRYLIKTRGQQVTLSCSPISGHRSVSWYQQTPGQGLQFLFEYFSETQRNKGNFPGRFSGRQFSNSRSEMNVSTLELGDSALYLCASSRSGGRNTEAFFGQGTRLTVV.

The chain joins TRBV25-1 to TRBJ2-2; 9 bases fit TRBD1. This CDR3 contains 15 residues. From germline, CDR1 is MGHDK and CDR2 SYGVNS. Trimming took 6 bases from V and 4 from J; bases not matched to a gene: 6. As DNA, the CDR3 is TGTGCCAGCAGACAGGGGGCCCGGGGCACCGGGGAGCTGTTTTTT. Protein: CASRQGARGTGELFF.

The chain links TRBV11-2 to TRBJ2-5; possibly TRBD1 for D (6 bases). Deletions cut 5 bases from V and 2 bases from J, with 12 bases between. Germline CDR1 and CDR2: SGHAT and FQNNGV. The CDR3 is 14 amino acids. The CDR3 sequence: CASSGRQEQETQYF. The DNA of the CDR3 is TGTGCCAGCAGCGGTCGACAGGAACAAGAGACCCAGTACTTC.

The V call is TRBV5-4, the J call TRBJ2-7, with TRBD1 identical over 9 bases. CDR1 and CDR2 from the germline V gene are SGHNT and YYREEE (reference sequence). CDR3 length: 19 amino acids. V shed 3 bases and J 2 bases; nucleotides not matched to a gene: 18. The DNA of the CDR3 is TGTGCCAGCAGCTCGGGTCCGGGACAGGGACCAGCTGCGGCCTACGAGCAGTACTTC. Amino acid sequence: CASSSGPGQGPAAAYEQYF.

The chain has TRBV6-5 and TRBJ2-7; 11 bases are a match to TRBD1. This CDR3 contains 15 residues. CDR1 MNHEY and CDR2 SVGAGI come from the germline V gene. The ends lost 6 bases at V and 0 bases at J; junction bases unmatched: 4. CDR3 amino acids: CASSRDRGSSYEQYF. In nucleotides, the CDR3 is TGTGCCAGCAGCCGGGACAGGGGGAGCTCCTACGAGCAGTACTTC.

The V gene is TRBV5-4, the J gene TRBJ2-1; D is possibly TRBD2 (6 bases). The germline V and J ends were trimmed by 3 bases and 6 bases, with 19 bases remaining between them. The length of the CDR3 is 16 residues. In germline, CDR1 is SGHNT, CDR2 YYREEE (reference sequence). In DNA form, the CDR3 reads TGTGCCAGCAGCTCTGGGCGGGGCGGGCTAATCAATGAGCAGTTCTTC. Its protein product is CASSSGRGGLINEQFF.

This chain links TRBV18 with TRBJ1-2; D is possibly TRBD1 (5 bases). V was pared by 6 bases and J by 1 base, with 15 bases between. The CDR3 is 15 amino acids. Germline lookup yields CDR1 KGHSH and CDR2 LQKENI. DNA of the CDR3: TGTGCCAGCTCGCCCCAAGAACAGGTTAACTATGGCTACACCTTC. Amino acid sequence: CASSPQEQVNYGYTF.

The chain combines TRBV24-1 with TRBJ2-3, with a weak D call TRBD2 (5 bases). The germline V gene encodes CDR1 KGHDR and CDR2 SFDVKD. V lost 9 bases to trimming and J lost 0 bases, with 6 bases between them. CDR3 size: 12 residues. CDR3 region: CATGSSTDTQYF. The CDR3 DNA is TGTGCCACCGGGAGTAGCACAGATACGCAGTATTTT.

The chain recombines TRBV27 with TRBJ2-4; D unclear. Germline CDR1 reads MNHEY; CDR2 reads SMNVEV (reference sequence). Trimming removed 8 bases from V and 1 base from J, with 9 bases in between. The CDR3 spans 13 residues. The CDR3 spells CASLGLAKNIQYF. In DNA form, the CDR3 reads TGTGCCAGCCTAGGATTGGCCAAAAACATTCAGTACTTC.

This chain connects TRBV7-9 to TRBJ2-7; 7 positions agree with TRBD1. Germline V lookup: CDR1 SEHNR, CDR2 FQNEAQ (reference sequence). Trimming at V came to 3 bases and at J to 2 bases, leaving 10 bases not matched to a gene. The CDR3 is 16 amino acids. The DNA for the CDR3 is TGTGCCAGCAGCTTCCACCGGACAGGCAATACCTACGAGCAGTACTTC. Translation: CASSFHRTGNTYEQYF. Full variable domain (missing parts from reference TRBV7-9 and TRBJ2-7): DTGVSQNPRHKITKRGQNVTFRCDPISEHNRLYWYRQTLGQGPEFLTYFQNEAQLEKSRLLSDRFSAERPKGSFSTLEIQRTEQGDSAMYLCASSFHRTGNTYEQYFGPGTRLTVT.

The chain couples TRBV5-8 to TRBJ2-1; the D gene is possibly TRBD1 (6 bases). V lost 2 bases and J lost 0, with 15 bases in between. The CDR3 is made up of 17 amino acids. In germline, CDR1 is SGHTS, CDR2 YDEGEE. This chain's CDR3 is CASSLKWGLRSYNEQFF. As DNA, the CDR3 is TGTGCCAGCAGCTTAAAGTGGGGGCTCCGCTCCTACAATGAGCAGTTCTTC.

The chain joins TRBV18 to TRBJ2-7; D unresolved. Per germline, CDR1 KGHSH and CDR2 LQKENI. V was clipped by 4 bases and J by 7 bases, with 20 bases between them. The CDR3 sequence is 15 residues long. CDR3 DNA: TGTGCCAGCTCACTTAGCTCGACGGGTGTGTGGGAGCAGTACTTC. Protein: CASSLSSTGVWEQYF.

V and J are TRBV18 and TRBJ2-2; tentatively, D is TRBD1 (5 bases). V was shortened by 6 bases and J by 0 bases, with 11 bases between the two germline ends. The germline gives CDR1 KGHSH, CDR2 LQKENI. This CDR3 has 15 residues. CDR3: CASSPRGANTGELFF. In DNA, the CDR3 is TGTGCCAGCTCCCCAAGGGGCGCGAACACCGGGGAGCTGTTTTTT.

The gene calls are TRBV27 and TRBJ1-1; D is ambiguous. Germline V CDR1 and CDR2: MNHEY, SMNVEV (reference sequence). Trimming left V 2 bases short and J 4 bases short, with 11 bases between. This CDR3 has 14 residues. The CDR3 sequence is CASSLSQVGTEAFF. DNA for the CDR3: TGTGCCAGCAGTTTAAGTCAGGTTGGCACTGAAGCTTTCTTT.

The chain employs TRBV7-9 and TRBJ2-1, with 10 bases identical to TRBD1. The CDR3 is 14 residues long. V dropped 1 base and J dropped 14; count of bases not matched to a gene: 8. Germline V lookup: CDR1 SEHNR, CDR2 FQNEAQ (reference sequence). CDR3 sequence reads: CASSLDGQGDSEFF. CDR3 bases: TGTGCCAGCAGCTTAGACGGACAGGGGGATTCAGAGTTCTTC. Combining the CDR3 with reference TRBV7-9 and TRBJ2-1 gives the whole variable domain DTGVSQNPRHKITKRGQNVTFRCDPISEHNRLYWYRQTLGQGPEFLTYFQNEAQLEKSRLLSDRFSAERPKGSFSTLEIQRTEQGDSAMYLCASSLDGQGDSEFFGPGTRLTVL.

The chain carries TRBV6-1 and TRBJ1-4, with 9 bases fitting TRBD1. Germline CDR1 is MNHNS and CDR2 is SASEGT. The CDR3 totals 15 residues. J was trimmed by 8 bases and V by 2 bases; bases with no gene match: 6. The CDR3 is CASSETGGVGEKLFF. CDR3 coding DNA: TGTGCCAGCAGTGAAACAGGGGGCGTGGGCGAAAAACTGTTTTTT.

The V call is TRBV5-5, the J call TRBJ1-6; tentatively, D is TRBD1 (5 bases). The CDR3 has 16 residues. CDR1 and CDR2 (germline): SGHKS, YYEKEE (reference sequence). V lost 4 bases, J lost 6 bases, and 17 bases lay in between. The CDR3 protein is CASSPGSGGVNSPLHF. CDR3 nucleotides: TGTGCCAGCAGCCCGGGTTCGGGGGGTGTTAATTCACCCCTCCACTTT.

The CDR3 region has the DNA TGCGCCAGCAGCCCCCAGGTCGGACAGCACTACGAGCAGTACTTC. Residues: CASSPQVGQHYEQYF. This sequence joins TRBV5-1 and TRBJ2-7, with a possible D match to TRBD1 (6 bases). The germline V and J ends were trimmed by 4 bases and 3 bases, with 17 bases remaining between them. This CDR3 contains 15 residues. Germline loops: CDR1 SGHRS, CDR2 YFSETQ. Full variable domain (outside the CDR3, taken from reference TRBV5-1 and TRBJ2-7): KAGVTQTPRYLIKTRGQQVTLSCSPISGHRSVSWYQQTPGQGLQFLFEYFSETQRNKGNFPGRFSGRQFSNSRSEMNVSTLELGDSALYLCASSPQVGQHYEQYFGPGTRLTVT.

The chain couples TRBV4-1 to TRBJ2-7, with 7 bases aligning to TRBD1. In germline, CDR1 is MGHRA, CDR2 YSYEKL. CDR3 length: 13 amino acids. The V gene end was trimmed by 5 bases and the J gene end by 5 bases; junction bases not matched to a gene: 6. DNA of the CDR3: TGCGCCAGCAGCGAGACAGGGCTCCACGAGCAGTACTTC. This codes for CASSETGLHEQYF.

This rearrangement joins TRBV7-2 to TRBJ2-3; 11 nucleotides agree with TRBD2. Germline V lookup: CDR1 SGHTA, CDR2 FQGNSA. Unmatched junction bases numbered 7, after V lost 5 bases and J lost 6 bases. CDR3 length: 15 residues. DNA of the CDR3: TGTGCCAGCAGCCTACTAGCGGGAGTCGGTGATACGCAGTATTTT. Translated, it gives CASSLLAGVGDTQYF. Supplemented by reference TRBV7-2 and TRBJ2-3, the full variable domain reads GAGVSQSPSNKVTEKGKDVELRCDPISGHTALYWYRQSLGQGLEFLIYFQGNSAPDKSGLPSDRFSAERTGGSVSTLTIQRTQQEDSAVYLCASSLLAGVGDTQYFGPGTRLTVL.

The chain carries TRBV18 and TRBJ2-7, with 9 bases aligning to TRBD1. Trimming cost V 4 bases and J 4 bases; bases outside gene matches: 2. CDR3 length: 13 amino acids. In germline, CDR1 is KGHSH, CDR2 LQKENI. CDR3: CASSQGQGYEQYF. CDR3 in DNA: TGTGCCAGCTCACAGGGACAGGGATACGAGCAGTACTTC. Full variable domain (missing parts from reference TRBV18 and TRBJ2-7): NAGVMQNPRHLVRRRGQEARLRCSPMKGHSHVYWYRQLPEEGLKFMVYLQKENIIDESGMPKERFSAEFPKEGPSILRIQQVVRGDSAAYFCASSQGQGYEQYFGPGTRLTVT.